This T cell receptor beta chain comes out of a study of T cell responses to AZD1222 COVID-19 vaccine. The assay was immunoSEQ multiplex PCR, and TCRdb's table has in-frame clones only and misses some. The sample carries more than 95,000 clones, roughly 89% recorded once. The V segment lost 0 bases and the J segment 1 base; nucleotides outside the gene matches: 3. The CDR3 spans 16 residues. CDR1 is WNHNN, CDR2 SYGVQD, per germline (reference sequence). The chain has TRBV10-1 and TRBJ2-5; 9 nucleotides line up with TRBD1. The receptor comes from an adult who received the AZD1222 COVID-19 vaccine. Material: peripheral blood, obtained 28 days after the second AZD1222 dose. The CDR3 loop is CASSESGQGLQETQYF. The CDR3 DNA is TGCGCCAGCAGTGAGTCCGGACAGGGGCTCCAAGAGACCCAGTACTTC.